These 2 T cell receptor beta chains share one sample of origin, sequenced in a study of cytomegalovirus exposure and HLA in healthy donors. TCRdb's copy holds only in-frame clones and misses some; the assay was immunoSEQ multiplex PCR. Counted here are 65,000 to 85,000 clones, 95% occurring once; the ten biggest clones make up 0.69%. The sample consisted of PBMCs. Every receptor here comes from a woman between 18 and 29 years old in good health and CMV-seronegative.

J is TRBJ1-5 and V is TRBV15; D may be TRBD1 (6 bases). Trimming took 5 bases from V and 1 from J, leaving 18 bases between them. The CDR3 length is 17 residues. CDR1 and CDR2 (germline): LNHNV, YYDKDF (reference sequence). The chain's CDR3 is CATSGITSQGSNQPQHF. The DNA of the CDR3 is TGTGCCACCAGCGGAATAACTTCTCAGGGGAGCAATCAGCCCCAGCATTTT.

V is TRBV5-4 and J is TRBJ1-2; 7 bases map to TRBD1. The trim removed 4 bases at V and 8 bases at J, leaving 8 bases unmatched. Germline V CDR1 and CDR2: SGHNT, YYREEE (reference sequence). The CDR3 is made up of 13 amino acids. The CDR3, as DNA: TGTGCCAGCAGCAAGGGACAGCCGGTAGGCTACACCTTC. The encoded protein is CASSKGQPVGYTF.